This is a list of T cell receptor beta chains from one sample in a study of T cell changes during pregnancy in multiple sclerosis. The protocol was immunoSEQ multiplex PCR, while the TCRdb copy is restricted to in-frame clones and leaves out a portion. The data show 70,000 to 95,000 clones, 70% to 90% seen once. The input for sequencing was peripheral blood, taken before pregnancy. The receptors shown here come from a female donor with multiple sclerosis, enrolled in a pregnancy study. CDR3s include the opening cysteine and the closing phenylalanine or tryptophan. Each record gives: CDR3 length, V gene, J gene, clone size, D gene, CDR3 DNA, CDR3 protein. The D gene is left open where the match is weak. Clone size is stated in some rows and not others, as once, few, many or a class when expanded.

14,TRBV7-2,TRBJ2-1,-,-,TGTGCCAGCAGCTTACGGGACAAGTACAATGAGCAGTTCTTC,CASSLRDKYNEQFF
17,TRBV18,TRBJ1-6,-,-,TGTGCCAGCTCACCATGGGACTCCGCGGTCTATAATTCACCCCTCCACTTT,CASSPWDSAVYNSPLHF
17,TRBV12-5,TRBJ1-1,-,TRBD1,TGTGCTAGTGGTTTGGAGGGACAGGGGTCAAAGAACACTGAAGCTTTCTTT,CASGLEGQGSKNTEAFF
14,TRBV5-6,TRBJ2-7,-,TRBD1,TGTGCCAGCAGCTGGGGACAGGGTGAGAACGAGCAGTACTTC,CASSWGQGENEQYF
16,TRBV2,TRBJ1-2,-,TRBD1,TGTGCCAGAGCGACGGGACAGGGGGCCTTAAACTATGGCTACACCTTC,CARATGQGALNYGYTF
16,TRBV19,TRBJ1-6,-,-,TGTGCCAGTAGAACCGGAGGGTGGGGTGGTGGATCACCCCTCCACTTT,CASRTGGWGGGSPLHF
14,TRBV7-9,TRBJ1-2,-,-,TGTGCCAGCAGCTTCACAGGTCCATCCTATGGCTACACCTTC,CASSFTGPSYGYTF
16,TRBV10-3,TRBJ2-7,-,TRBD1,TGTGCCACCCGTCCCGACATCGGGACAGGGGGCTACGAGCAGTACTTC,CATRPDIGTGGYEQYF
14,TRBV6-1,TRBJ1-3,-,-,TGTGCCAGCAGGGAACGGAGAGAGCGGAACACCATATATTTT,CASRERRERNTIYF
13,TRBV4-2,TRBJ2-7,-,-,TGTGCCAGCAGCCAAGATCAGTCAGGCGAGCAGTACTTC,CASSQDQSGEQYF
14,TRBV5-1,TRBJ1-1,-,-,TGCGCCAGCAGCTTGGAGGCAGGGAGGACTGAAGCTTTCTTT,CASSLEAGRTEAFF
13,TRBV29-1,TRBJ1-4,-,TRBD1,TGCAGCGTCGCTAGACAGGGGGAGGAAAAACTGTTTTTT,CSVARQGEEKLFF
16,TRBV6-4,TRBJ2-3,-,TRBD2,TGTGCCAGCAGCCCCACTCTAGCGGTCAGCACAGATACGCAGTATTTT,CASSPTLAVSTDTQYF
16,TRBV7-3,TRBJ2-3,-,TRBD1,TGTGCCAGCAGCTCGGGGACAGTACCTAGCACAGATACGCAGTATTTT,CASSSGTVPSTDTQYF
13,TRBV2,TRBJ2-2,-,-,TGTGCCAGCAGTGATGAGATCACCGGGGAGCTGTTTTTT,CASSDEITGELFF
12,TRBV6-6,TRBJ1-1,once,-,TGTGCCAGCACAAGGGGAGGGGCTGAAGCTTTCTTT,CASTRGGAEAFF
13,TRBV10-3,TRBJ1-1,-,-,TGTGCCATCAGTGAAGGGGGTGGGGCTGAAGCTTTCTTT,CAISEGGGAEAFF
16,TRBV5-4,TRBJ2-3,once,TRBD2,TGTGCCAGCAGCTTGGTAGGCGGGGGGGCCGCAGATACGCAGTATTTT,CASSLVGGGAADTQYF
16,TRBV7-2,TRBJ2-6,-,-,TGTGCCAGCAGCTTAGCGCTCGGGACTGGGGCCAACGTCCTGACTTTC,CASSLALGTGANVLTF
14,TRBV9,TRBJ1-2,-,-,TGTGCCAGCAGCGTAGGGGGACATAACTATGGCTACACCTTC,CASSVGGHNYGYTF
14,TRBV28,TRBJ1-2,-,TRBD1,TGTGCCAGCAGGCCGGGGACAGGGAGGGCTGGCTACACCTTC,CASRPGTGRAGYTF
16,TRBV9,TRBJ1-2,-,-,TGTGCCAGCAGCGTAGGCTTTGGAGCAGGGCACTATGGCTACACCTTC,CASSVGFGAGHYGYTF
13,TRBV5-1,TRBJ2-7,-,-,TGCGCCAGCAGCTTAATAGGAGCATACGAGCAGTACTTC,CASSLIGAYEQYF
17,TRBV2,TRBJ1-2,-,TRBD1,TGTGCCAGCAGTGATCGGGGCCGACAGGGTTGGTACTATGGCTACACCTTC,CASSDRGRQGWYYGYTF
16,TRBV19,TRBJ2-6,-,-,TGTGCCAGTAGTATGAGCAGGACATCTGGGGCCAACGTCCTGACTTTC,CASSMSRTSGANVLTF
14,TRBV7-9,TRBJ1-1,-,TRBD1,TGTGCCAGCAGCAGGACAGGGTGGAACACTGAAGCTTTCTTT,CASSRTGWNTEAFF
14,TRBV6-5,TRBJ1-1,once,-,TGTGCCAGCAGTTACTCGGGGAGGGGCACTGAAGCTTTCTTT,CASSYSGRGTEAFF
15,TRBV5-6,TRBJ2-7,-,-,TGTGCCAGCAGCTTAGGGGGGGGTTTCGCCTACGAGCAGTACTTC,CASSLGGGFAYEQYF
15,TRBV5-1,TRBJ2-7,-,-,TGCGCCAGCAGCTTCGGGACTGGGAGCTCCTACGAGCAGTACTTC,CASSFGTGSSYEQYF
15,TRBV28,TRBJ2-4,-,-,TGTGCCAGCAGCCCACGGAGGATTGCCAAAAACATTCAGTACTTC,CASSPRRIAKNIQYF
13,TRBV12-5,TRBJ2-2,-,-,TGTGCTAGTGTTCAGGGGTGGACCGGGGAGCTGTTTTTT,CASVQGWTGELFF
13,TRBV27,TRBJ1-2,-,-,TGTGCCAGCAGTTTTGGGCAGGACTATGGCTACACCTTC,CASSFGQDYGYTF
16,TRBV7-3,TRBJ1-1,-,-,TGTGCCAGCAGCTTAATATTTCGAGTAACTAACACTGAAGCTTTCTTT,CASSLIFRVTNTEAFF
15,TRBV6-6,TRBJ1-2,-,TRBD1,TGTGCCAGCAGGCGCGCCGGGACAGGGGGCTATGGCTACACCTTC,CASRRAGTGGYGYTF
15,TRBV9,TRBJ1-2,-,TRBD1,TGTGCCAGCAGCGTAGGACAGGGCATTAACTATGGCTACACCTTC,CASSVGQGINYGYTF
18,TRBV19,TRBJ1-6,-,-,TGTGCCAGTAGTATTCGAGGCTTGGCAGGGACCTATAATTCACCCCTCCACTTT,CASSIRGLAGTYNSPLHF
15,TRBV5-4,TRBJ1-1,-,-,TGTGCCAGCAGTCCTGGAGGGATGGGGGACACTGAAGCTTTCTTT,CASSPGGMGDTEAFF
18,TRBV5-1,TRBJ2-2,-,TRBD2,TGCGCCAGCAGCTTGGGAGGACTAGCGGACGCGAACACCGGGGAGCTGTTTTTT,CASSLGGLADANTGELFF
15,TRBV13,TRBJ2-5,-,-,TGTGCCAGCAGCCCCACGGCAGGGTACCAAGAGACCCAGTACTTC,CASSPTAGYQETQYF
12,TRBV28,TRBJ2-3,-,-,TGTGCCAGCAGTCCGGATAGAGGCACGCAGTATTTT,CASSPDRGTQYF
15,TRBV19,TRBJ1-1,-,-,TGTGCCAGTAGTAACCCGTGGGGGGGGCGGACTGAAGCTTTCTTT,CASSNPWGGRTEAFF
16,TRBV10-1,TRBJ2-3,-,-,TGCGCCAGCAGTGATACAGGGAGAGGATACACAGATACGCAGTATTTT,CASSDTGRGYTDTQYF
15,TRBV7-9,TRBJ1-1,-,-,TGTGCCAGCAGCCCATTGGGATGGGGCAACACTGAAGCTTTCTTT,CASSPLGWGNTEAFF
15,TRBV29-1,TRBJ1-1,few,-,TGCAGCGTTGCGGCAGGGTGGGCAATGAACACTGAAGCTTTCTTT,CSVAAGWAMNTEAFF
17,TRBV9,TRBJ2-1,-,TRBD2,TGTGCCAGCAGCGGACGCTTGGCACGGGGGGCCTACAATGAGCAGTTCTTC,CASSGRLARGAYNEQFF
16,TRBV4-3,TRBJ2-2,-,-,TGCGCCAGCAGCCAAGGGTACGGGGGGAACACCGGGGAGCTGTTTTTT,CASSQGYGGNTGELFF
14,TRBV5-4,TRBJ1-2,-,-,TGTGCCAGCAGCTCGCGATCGGGGATCTATGGCTACACCTTC,CASSSRSGIYGYTF
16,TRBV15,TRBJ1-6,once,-,TGTGCCACCAGCAGAGCATTGTCCCCGGGGGATTCACCCCTCCACTTT,CATSRALSPGDSPLHF
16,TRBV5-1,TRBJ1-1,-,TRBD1,TGCGCCAGCAGCCATTTTGGCAGGGGGAGTAGCACTGAAGCTTTCTTT,CASSHFGRGSSTEAFF
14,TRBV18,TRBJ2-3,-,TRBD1,TGTGCCAGCTCAAAGGACAGGGTAAAAGATACGCAGTATTTT,CASSKDRVKDTQYF